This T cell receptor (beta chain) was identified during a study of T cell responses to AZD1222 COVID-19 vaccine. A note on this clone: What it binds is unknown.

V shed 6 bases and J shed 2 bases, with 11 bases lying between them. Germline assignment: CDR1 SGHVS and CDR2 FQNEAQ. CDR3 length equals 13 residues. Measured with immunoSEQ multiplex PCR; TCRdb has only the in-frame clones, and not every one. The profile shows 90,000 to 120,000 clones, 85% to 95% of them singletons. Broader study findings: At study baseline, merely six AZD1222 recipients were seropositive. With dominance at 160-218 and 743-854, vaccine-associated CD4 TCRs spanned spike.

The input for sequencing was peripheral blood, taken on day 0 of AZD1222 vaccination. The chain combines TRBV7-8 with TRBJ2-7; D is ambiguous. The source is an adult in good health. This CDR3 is CASSHSRAYEQYF. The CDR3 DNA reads TGTGCCAGCAGTCATAGCAGAGCCTACGAGCAGTACTTC.